These 8 T cell receptor beta chains were sequenced from one sample in a study of CD8 T cells in ankylosing spondylitis listed by TCRdb under 2017. Library construction relied on 5' RACE. Sequenced using an Illumina HiSeq 2500. The raw public data were reprocessed by TCRdb itself: fastp quality trimming at Q25, MiXCR clonotype calling, in-frame beta chains only. Entries are consolidated by CDR3 protein sequence, retaining the most common genes and DNA. The sample has about 130,000 distinct CDR3 sequences on record, approximately 9.7% of them singletons. Approximately 3.3% of the sample goes to the ten largest clones. The sample taken for sequencing was blood, either unsorted or a sorted T cell fraction (not recorded which). The receptor source for this set is a male donor with ankylosing spondylitis or in good health (not recorded which).

This clonotype was seen a few times. The chain carries TRBV12-3 or TRBV12-4 and TRBJ2-7; TRBD1 matches 10 bases. This CDR3 is built from 14 residues. J gave up 7 bases and V 5 bases, and 8 bases lay outside the gene matches. The CDR3 DNA reads as TGTGCCAGCAGTACGACAGGGGGCTTAAAGGAGCAGTACTTC. Amino acids: CASSTTGGLKEQYF.

To note about this clonotype: Germline is not matched at one junction end, which may reflect a read error. The rearrangement uses TRBV7-7 and TRBJ1-3; D perhaps matches TRBD1 (5 bases). The CDR3 totals 15 residues. Germline CDR1 SSHAT, CDR2 FNYEAQ (reference sequence). The CDR3 here is CASSHRQSSGNTIYF. DNA for the CDR3: TGTGCTAGCAGCCACCGACAGAGCTCTGGAAACACCATATATTTT.

This clonotype has ten or more counts. The genes are TRBV29-1 and TRBJ2-1; D is undetermined. The germline V gene has CDR1 SQVTM and CDR2 ANQGSEA. The CDR3 consists of 14 residues. Trimming took 1 base from V and 2 from J, leaving 9 bases between them. This CDR3 is CSVEGLVTYNEQFF. The CDR3 coding sequence is TGCAGCGTTGAAGGCTTGGTAACCTACAATGAGCAGTTCTTC.

This sequence joins TRBV6-5 and TRBJ2-7; D perhaps matches TRBD1 (6 bases). Germline CDR1 reads MNHEY; CDR2 reads SVGAGI. The V end was cut by 10 bases, the J end by 8 bases, with 15 bases between. CDR3 length: 11 residues. CDR3 sequence (DNA): TGTGCCATCAGCCACCGGGACAAGCAGTACTTC. Its translation is CAISHRDKQYF.

This clonotype occurred many times. The chain combines TRBV7-9 with TRBJ2-1, with 10 bases identical to TRBD2. Germline lookup yields CDR1 SEHNR and CDR2 FQNEAQ (reference sequence). The CDR3 has 17 residues. The V and J ends lost 1 base and 6 bases, in that order; junction bases with no gene match: 9. CDR3 protein: CASSLEDPSGSGNEQFF. The CDR3 DNA is TGTGCCAGCAGCTTAGAGGATCCTAGCGGGAGTGGCAATGAGCAGTTCTTC. Drawing the rest from reference TRBV7-9 and TRBJ2-1, the complete variable domain is DTGVSQNPRHKITKRGQNVTFRCDPISEHNRLYWYRQTLGQGPEFLTYFQNEAQLEKSRLLSDRFSAERPKGSFSTLEIQRTEQGDSAMYLCASSLEDPSGSGNEQFFGPGTRLTVL.

This clonotype was observed a few times. The chain combines TRBV25-1 with TRBJ1-5; D ambiguous. The ends were cut back, 5 bases at V and 5 bases at J, with 10 bases in the middle. The CDR3 totals 13 residues. CDR1 is MGHDK and CDR2 is SYGVNS in the germline V gene. The CDR3 DNA follows: TGTGCCAGCAGTTTCGGGGAGGATCAGCCCCAGCATTTT. Translated: CASSFGEDQPQHF.

The J gene is TRBJ1-5, the V gene TRBV14, with 8 positions matching TRBD1. There are 14 residues in the CDR3. Germline loops: CDR1 SGHDN, CDR2 FVKESK. CDR3 bases: TGTGCTCGAACCGACAGGGGTAGGGATCAGCCCCAGCATTTT. Translated: CARTDRGRDQPQHF.

This clonotype has only a few counts. The chain joins TRBV19 to TRBJ2-5, with TRBD2 matching 10 bases. The germline gives CDR1 LNHDA, CDR2 SQIVND (reference sequence). Unmatched junction bases numbered 11, after V lost 6 bases and J lost 7 bases. The CDR3 runs to 15 residues. CDR3 amino acids: CASRASGRGYVTQYF. CDR3 DNA: TGTGCCAGTAGAGCCAGCGGGAGGGGATATGTGACCCAGTACTTC. Combining the CDR3 with reference TRBV19 and TRBJ2-5 gives the whole variable domain DGGITQSPKYLFRKEGQNVTLSCEQNLNHDAMYWYRQDPGQGLRLIYYSQIVNDFQKGDIAEGYSVSREKKESFPLTVTSAQKNPTAFYLCASRASGRGYVTQYFGPGTRLLVL.